This TCR beta chain was found in a study of regulatory dendritic cells for organ transplantation. Study observations and caveats: Regulatory dendritic cells appeared to expand memory CD8+ clones less than mature ones. Alloreactive memory CD8+ T cell pools varied considerably between individuals.

Details on this clone: The antigen is unknown.

Naive CD45RA+ and memory CD45RO+ CD4+ or CD8+ T cells were FACS-sorted. Clones were read by immunoSEQ multiplex PCR, and TCRdb kept only the in-frame ones, dropping some. The data hold about 38,000 clones, with over 80% observed a single time. J gave up 8 bases and V 4 bases, and 5 bases lay outside the gene matches. This CDR3 spans 15 amino acids. The germline V gene has CDR1 MNHEY and CDR2 SMNVEV (reference sequence). The sequencing sample was made of naive CD8+ T cells from blood. Subset described: CD45RA+ naive T cells. The sequence derives from a human donor in good health. The V gene is TRBV27, the J gene TRBJ2-1; 13 nucleotides agree with TRBD2. The CDR3 nucleotides read TGTGCCAGCAGTTCCACTAGCGGGGGGGCACATGAGCAGTTCTTC. It translates to CASSSTSGGAHEQFF.